The entry that follows covers one TCR beta chain sequence. Its target is unknown. The data belong to a study of cytomegalovirus exposure and HLA in healthy donors. Study conclusions and caveats: Analyzed later, association rates of TCRs varied across HLA loci, with DRB1 most and HLA-C fewest. V- and J-gene trimming of TCR beta was linked (in a later analysis) to a missense DCLRE1C variant. The study flagged some 170 TCR beta chains as cytomegalovirus-associated.

The CDR3 length is 19 residues. Trimming took off 3 bases at V and 3 bases at J, with 25 bases between the two ends. CDR1 and CDR2 (germline): MNHEY, SMNVEV (reference sequence). PCR was performed using 60 Vbeta and 13 Jbeta primers. How the authors handled the data: There were about 80 million unique TCR beta chains by a later count, and some 11 million of them were shared. Assay: immunoSEQ multiplex PCR; the TCRdb copy retains only in-frame clones and omits some. The D gene and trimming were derived from the DNA, and the V and J assignments and clone size from that table. This sample yields over 70,000 clones, of which 70% to 80% are seen a single time; roughly 10% belongs to the top ten.

This receptor was identified in a woman between 50 and 59 years old in good health and CMV-seropositive. The chain is built from TRBV27 and TRBJ2-3, with D maybe TRBD2 (6 bases). Sequences were obtained from PBMCs. CDR3 loop: CASSFQGPRLVVRTDTQYF. CDR3 nucleotide sequence: TGTGCCAGCAGTTTCCAGGGCCCCCGACTAGTTGTCCGGACAGATACGCAGTATTTT.